This T cell receptor beta chain stems from a study of T cells in Graves' hyperthyroidism and ophthalmopathy. The source material, RNA transcripts, was used to amplify TCR beta CDR3 regions. First-round RT-PCR of the TCR CDR3 relied on the HTBI primer set. Each CDR3 protein gets one entry after TCRdb re-called the multiplex PCR reads with MiXCR. The data show 250,000 to 400,000 distinct CDR3 sequences, roughly 13% seen once. This CDR3 contains 14 residues. V gave up 4 bases and J gave up 2 bases, with 9 bases separating them. Germline assignment: CDR1 MDHEN and CDR2 SYDVKM. There are many counts of this clonotype.

The sequence came from a woman between 35 and 50 years old with Graves' ophthalmopathy. The chain joins TRBV28 to TRBJ2-1; D unresolved. Source material: blood. CDR3: CASSSDGPYNEQFF. CDR3 coding DNA: TGTGCCAGCAGTTCGGACGGTCCCTACAATGAGCAGTTCTTC.